This T cell receptor (beta chain) was documented in a study of neoadjuvant anti-PD-1 for oral cavity cancer. Time point noted: after neoadjuvant nivolumab, at surgical resection. Data came from immunoSEQ multiplex PCR; TCRdb stores just in-frame clones and leaves some out. Of around 68,000 clones detected, approximately 87% appear once; the ten largest clones hold around 3%. The source of this sequence is a person aged 35-79 years with oral cavity squamous cell carcinoma. The sequencing here drew on PBMCs, taken after nivolumab (anti-PD-1) treatment.

CDR3 loop: CASSPPGRNEQYF. CDR3 bases: TGTGCCAGCTCACCTCCCGGGCGGAACGAGCAGTACTTC. The rearrangement joins TRBV18 to TRBJ2-7; D is unresolved. Germline V lookup: CDR1 KGHSH, CDR2 LQKENI. CDR3 length: 13 residues. Trimming took off 3 bases at V and 5 bases at J, with 11 bases between the two ends. The full variable domain, with the rest looked up from reference TRBV18 and TRBJ2-7, is NAGVMQNPRHLVRRRGQEARLRCSPMKGHSHVYWYRQLPEEGLKFMVYLQKENIIDESGMPKERFSAEFPKEGPSILRIQQVVRGDSAAYFCASSPPGRNEQYFGPGTRLTVT.